This T cell receptor beta chain came from a study of T cells after somatic rescue of genetic block. This CDR3 has 14 residues. Germline-derived CDR1 and CDR2 are SGHRS and YFSETQ. V dropped 0 bases and J dropped 3 bases, with 6 bases sitting between them. The data were produced by immunoSEQ multiplex PCR, yet TCRdb's version contains in-frame clones alone and is incomplete. The sample yields more than 10,000 clones, 78% seen once. V and J are TRBV5-1 and TRBJ1-4; D remains ambiguous. The sequenced material came from peripheral blood mononuclear cells (PBMCs). This sequence was found in a boy between 10 and 17 years old. CDR3 amino acids: CASSLGRSNEKLFF. The CDR3 region has the DNA TGCGCCAGCAGCTTGGGACGATCTAATGAAAAACTGTTTTTT.